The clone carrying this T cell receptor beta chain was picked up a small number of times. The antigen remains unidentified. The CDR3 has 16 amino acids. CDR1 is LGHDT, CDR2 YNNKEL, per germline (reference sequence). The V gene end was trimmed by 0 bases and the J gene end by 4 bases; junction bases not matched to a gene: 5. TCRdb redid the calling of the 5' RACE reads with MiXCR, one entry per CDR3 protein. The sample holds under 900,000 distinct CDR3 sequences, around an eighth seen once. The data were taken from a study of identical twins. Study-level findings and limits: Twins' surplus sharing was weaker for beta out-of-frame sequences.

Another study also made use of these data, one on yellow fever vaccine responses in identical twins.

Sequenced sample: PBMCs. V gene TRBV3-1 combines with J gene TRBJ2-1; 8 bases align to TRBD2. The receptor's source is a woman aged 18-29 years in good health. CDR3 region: CASSQELSGGYNEQFF. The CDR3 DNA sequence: TGTGCCAGCAGCCAAGAGTTAAGCGGGGGTTACAATGAGCAGTTCTTC.